This record covers a single T cell receptor (beta chain). Its antigen remains unknown. Being one base from a much bigger clone, this may be a read error. The data belong to a study of T cell responses to AZD1222 COVID-19 vaccine. Study as a whole: Combined were second doses at about 4 or about 12 weeks. Study findings and constraints: CD4 TCRs associated with vaccination spanned spike, dominating at 160-218 and 743-854. Samples come after the peak T cell response, not at day 14.

Trimming cost V 0 bases and J 4 bases, with 8 bases left between them. This CDR3 contains 14 residues. Germline V gene sequence: CDR1 SGHTA, CDR2 FQGNSA. Assay used: immunoSEQ multiplex PCR; TCRdb lists only in-frame clones, some missing. The table lists about 100,000 clones, approximately 88% of them singletons. Sequenced here: peripheral blood, sampled on day 0 of AZD1222 vaccination. The V call is TRBV7-2, the J call TRBJ2-3; D is possibly TRBD2 (5 bases). This clonotype was obtained from an adult in good health. The chain's CDR3 is CASSLAGSPDTQYF. CDR3 DNA: TGTGCCAGCAGCTTAGCGGGGAGCCCAGATACGCAGTATTTT.